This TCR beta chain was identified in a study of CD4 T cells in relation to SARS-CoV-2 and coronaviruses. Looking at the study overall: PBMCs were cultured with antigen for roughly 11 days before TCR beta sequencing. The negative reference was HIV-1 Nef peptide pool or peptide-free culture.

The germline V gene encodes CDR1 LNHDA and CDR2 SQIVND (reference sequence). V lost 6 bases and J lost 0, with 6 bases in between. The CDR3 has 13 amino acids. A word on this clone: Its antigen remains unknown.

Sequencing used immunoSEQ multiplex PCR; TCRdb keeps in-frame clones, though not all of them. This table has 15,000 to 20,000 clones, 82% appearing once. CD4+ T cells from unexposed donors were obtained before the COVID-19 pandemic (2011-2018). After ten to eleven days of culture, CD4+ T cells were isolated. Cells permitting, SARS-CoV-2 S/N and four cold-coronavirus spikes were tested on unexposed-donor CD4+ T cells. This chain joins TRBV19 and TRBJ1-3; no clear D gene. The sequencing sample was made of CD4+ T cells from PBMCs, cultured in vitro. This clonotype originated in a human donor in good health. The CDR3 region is CASRYYSGNTIYF. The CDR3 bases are TGTGCCAGTAGATATTACTCTGGAAACACCATATATTTT.